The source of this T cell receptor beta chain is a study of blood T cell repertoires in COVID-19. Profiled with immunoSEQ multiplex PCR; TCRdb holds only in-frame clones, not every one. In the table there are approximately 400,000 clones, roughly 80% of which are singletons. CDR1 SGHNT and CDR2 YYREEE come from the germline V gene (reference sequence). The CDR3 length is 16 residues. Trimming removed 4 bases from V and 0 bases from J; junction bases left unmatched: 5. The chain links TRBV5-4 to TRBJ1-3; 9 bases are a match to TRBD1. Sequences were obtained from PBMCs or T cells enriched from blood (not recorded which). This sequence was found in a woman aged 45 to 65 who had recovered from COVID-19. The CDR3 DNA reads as TGTGCCAGCAGCATCACACAGGGGGCCTCTGGAAACACCATATATTTT. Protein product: CASSITQGASGNTIYF. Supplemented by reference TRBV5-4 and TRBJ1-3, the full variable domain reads ETGVTQSPTHLIKTRGQQVTLRCSSQSGHNTVSWYQQALGQGPQFIFQYYREEENGRGNFPPRFSGLQFPNYSSELNVNALELDDSALYLCASSITQGASGNTIYFGEGSWLTVV.